The 26 T cell receptor beta chains listed next were all sequenced from one sample in a study of T cell clonality in common variable immunodeficiency. Only in-frame clones appear in the TCRdb table, and some are missing; sequencing was by immunoSEQ multiplex PCR. Observed in the sample are roughly 30,000 clones, none of them singletons. Sequencing was done on a sample of peripheral blood mononuclear cells. The receptor source for this set is a person between 18 and 75 years old in good health.

This clone was counted at least ten times. The read terminates 3 residues before the CDR3 end, so the remaining end is supplied by the germline J gene. The J gene is TRBJ2-6, the V gene TRBV9; D may be TRBD1 (6 bases). Trimming took off 4 bases at V and 0 bases at J, with 14 bases between the two ends. There are 17 residues in the CDR3. Germline CDR1 SGDLS, CDR2 YYNGEE. Incomplete CDR3 DNA: TGTGCCAGCAGCCCCTTCACCAGGGGCTCTGGGGCCAACGTC. Residues: CASSPFTRGSGANV. The whole CDR3 reads CASSPFTRGSGANVLTF.

This clone was observed many times. Sequencing ends 3 residues short of the CDR3 end; the germline J gene provides the rest. J is TRBJ2-7 and V is TRBV10-3, with D tentatively TRBD1 (6 bases). The V end lost 8 bases, the J end lost 2 bases, and 10 bases lay between the germline ends. The CDR3 runs to 12 residues. Per germline, CDR1 ENHRY and CDR2 SYGVKD. The CDR3 loop reads CAIVDSTYEQYF. CDR3 DNA, as far as it was read: TGTGCCATCGTGGACAGTACCTACGAG.

On this clone: The CDR3 goes on 3 residues after the read ends, and that part is filled in from the germline J gene. The chain combines TRBV7-6 with TRBJ1-1; D is unresolved. This CDR3 is 13 amino acids long. Germline CDR1 and CDR2: SGHVS and FNYEAQ. Trimming shortened V by 2 bases and J by 1 base, and 5 bases separated the two germline ends. The CDR3 spells CASSLYRNTEAFF. The sequenced part of the CDR3 DNA is TGTGCCAGCAGCTTATACAGGAACACTGAA.

This clone was recorded many times. The CDR3 goes on 3 residues after the read ends, and that part is filled in from the germline J gene. The chain employs TRBV30 and TRBJ1-2, with D possibly being TRBD1 (5 bases). The CDR3 consists of 13 residues. V was clipped by 4 bases and J by 3 bases, with 12 bases between them. Germline V gives CDR1 GTSNPN, CDR2 SVGIG (reference sequence). The CDR3 here is CAWTYDSYYGYTF. The covered CDR3 bases are TGTGCCTGGACCTATGACAGCTACTATGGC.

Ten or more counts support this clone. The read finishes 3 residues shy of the CDR3 end, and the germline J gene is used to complete it. The chain uses TRBV6-4 and TRBJ2-1; 11 bases are a match to TRBD2. CDR3 length equals 15 residues. The ends lost 2 bases at V and 9 bases at J; junction bases unmatched: 6. Per germline, CDR1 MRHNA and CDR2 SNTAGT. The part of the CDR3 DNA that was read is TGTGCCAGCAGTGACGGTAGCGGGGGGGCCGGTGAG. Protein product: CASSDGSGGAGE. The CDR3, in full, reads CASSDGSGGAGEQFF.

This clone was seen ten or more times. The DNA ends 3 residues before the CDR3 does, and the rest of the CDR3 is filled in from the germline J gene. The chain is built from TRBV20-1 and TRBJ1-6; D may be TRBD1 (5 bases). The CDR3 runs to 17 residues. CDR1 and CDR2 (germline): DFQATT, SNEGSKA (reference sequence). Trimming stripped 3 bases from V and 7 bases from J, with 22 bases between. The sequenced part of the CDR3 DNA is TGCAGTGCTAGTAGGTTTGAGGCAGGGCAAAGAAATTCACCC. Its translation: CSASRFEAGQRNSP. The full CDR3 is CSASRFEAGQRNSPLHF.

This clone showed up many times. The read comes to an end 3 residues before the CDR3 does, leaving the germline J gene to fill in the end. V gene TRBV6-1 combines with J gene TRBJ1-5; 7 nucleotides agree with TRBD1. Germline-derived CDR1 and CDR2 are MNHNS and SASEGT. This CDR3 is built from 15 residues. The CDR3 sequence: CASSDGQVMSVPQHF. The CDR3 bases that were read are TGTGCCAGCAGTGACGGACAGGTTATGAGTGTCCCC.

There are many counts of this clone. From the germline J gene comes the end of the CDR3, since the read stops 3 residues before it. The chain combines TRBV7-3 with TRBJ2-7; a weak D match, TRBD1 (6 bases). CDR1 is SGHTA, CDR2 FQGTGA, per germline. This CDR3 has 16 residues. V lost 2 bases, J lost 2 bases, and 16 bases lay in between. Incomplete CDR3 DNA: TGTGCCAGCAGCTTAGAAATTTCAGGGGTCGCCTACGAG. It translates to CASSLEISGVAYE. The whole CDR3 sequence reads CASSLEISGVAYEQYF.

This clone came up many times. Read data end 3 residues before the CDR3 end; the end is taken from the germline J gene. The genes are TRBV18 and TRBJ2-7; TRBD1 matches at 9 bases. V was pared by 5 bases and J by 6 bases, with 5 bases of the junction left unmatched. Germline V gene lookup returns CDR1 KGHSH and CDR2 LQKENI. The length of the CDR3 is 13 residues. This chain's CDR3 is CASSGTGFSEQYF. CDR3 DNA, as far as it was read: TGTGCCAGCTCAGGGACAGGGTTCTCCGAG.

Of note for this clone: The read comes to an end 3 residues before the CDR3 does, leaving the germline J gene to fill in the end. The gene calls are TRBV5-1 and TRBJ1-1; TRBD1 aligns across 10 bases. There are 15 residues in the CDR3. Germline trimming cut 4 bases from V and 2 bases from J; bases unmatched to any gene: 5. Germline V gene lookup returns CDR1 SGHRS and CDR2 YFSETQ. The CDR3 here is CASSTVTGGNTEAFF. Partial CDR3 DNA: TGCGCCAGCAGCACAGTGACAGGGGGCAACACTGAA.

This clone was counted at least ten times. The read is 3 residues too short to cover the CDR3 end, so that end is filled in from the germline J gene. This chain joins TRBV6-2 or TRBV6-3 and TRBJ2-4; 9 positions match TRBD2. The ends lost 8 bases at V and 5 bases at J; junction bases unmatched: 4. Germline-derived CDR1 and CDR2 are MNHEY and SVGEGT. The CDR3 contains 13 residues. CDR3 residues: CASRPSGENIQYF. Incomplete CDR3 DNA: TGTGCCAGCCGACCTAGCGGGGAAAACATT.

This clone was counted at least ten times. The read stops 3 residues short of the end of the CDR3; the missing end is completed from the germline J gene. This chain connects TRBV7-2 to TRBJ1-4; no definite D call. The CDR3 sequence is 13 residues long. CDR1 and CDR2 from the germline V gene are SGHTA and FQGNSA. The sequenced CDR3 bases are TGTGCCAGCAGCCCTCGGGGTATTGCCAAA. Translation gives CASSPRGIAK. The whole CDR3 reads CASSPRGIAKLFF.

This clone has ten or more counts. CDR3 in amino acids: CAILRKGTGDTEAFF. CDR3 DNA (partial): TGTGCCATCCTCCGGAAGGGGACAGGCGACACTGAA. V gene TRBV10-3 combines with J gene TRBJ1-1; TRBD1 agrees at 8 bases. From the germline J gene comes the end of the CDR3, since the read stops 3 residues before it. The CDR3 covers 15 residues. The germline V gene has CDR1 ENHRY and CDR2 SYGVKD. V trimming: 8 bases; J trimming: 3 bases; junction bases outside the gene matches: 11.

This clone occurred many times. The CDR3 end falls 3 residues outside the read, so it is completed with the germline J gene. The chain uses TRBV20-1 and TRBJ2-3, with D possibly matching TRBD2 (7 bases). Germline loops: CDR1 DFQATT, CDR2 SNEGSKA (reference sequence). The CDR3 is 15 amino acids. Between the trimmed V and J ends, which lost 6 bases and 3 bases, there was a span of 19 bases. CDR3 region: CSAAQGLADTDTQYF. The CDR3 bases that were read are TGCAGTGCCGCTCAGGGGCTAGCGGATACAGATACG.

This clone was found many times. The CDR3 end falls 3 residues outside the read, so it is completed with the germline J gene. The gene calls are TRBV3-1 (or the pseudogene TRBV3-2) and TRBJ2-1; D unclear. The germline V gene encodes CDR1 LGHDT and CDR2 YNNKEL (reference sequence). V lost 0 bases, J lost 6 bases, and 15 bases lay in between. The length of the CDR3 is 16 residues. The CDR3 loop reads CASSQEVGLFGNEQFF. The sequenced part of the CDR3 DNA is TGTGCCAGCAGCCAAGAGGTTGGCCTTTTTGGCAATGAG.

On this clone itself: From the germline J gene comes the end of the CDR3, since the read stops 3 residues before it. The genes are TRBV6-1 and TRBJ1-1, with 7 bases fitting TRBD1. There are 15 residues in the CDR3. J gave up 4 bases and V 1 base, and 6 bases lay outside the gene matches. The V gene's germline CDR1 is MNHNS and CDR2 SASEGT. CDR3 protein: CASSEETGFLTEAFF. The DNA read from the CDR3 is TGTGCCAGCAGTGAAGAGACAGGGTTTCTCACTGAA.

This clone was recorded many times. Sequencing ends 3 residues short of the CDR3 end; the germline J gene provides the rest. The V call is TRBV18, the J call TRBJ2-7; D is possibly TRBD1 (5 bases). In germline, CDR1 is KGHSH, CDR2 LQKENI. The CDR3 length is 12 residues. The V end lost 6 bases, the J end lost 5 bases, and 11 bases lay between the germline ends. CDR3 DNA, as far as it was read: TGTGCCAGCTCCCGCGACAGCGACGAG. It specifies CASSRDSDE. The full CDR3 reads CASSRDSDEQYF.

In its sample, this clone was seen many times. The DNA ends 3 residues before the CDR3 does, and the rest of the CDR3 is filled in from the germline J gene. The V call is TRBV12-3 or TRBV12-4, the J call TRBJ2-3; possibly TRBD2 for D (5 bases). Trimming took 5 bases from V and 0 from J, leaving 9 bases between them. CDR3 length equals 14 residues. The CDR3 here is CASSLGLSTDTQYF. CDR3 bases read: TGTGCCAGCAGTCTTGGACTGAGCACAGATACG.

The table lists this clone with many counts. The read falls 3 residues short of the CDR3 end, and the missing part is taken from the germline J gene. The rearrangement joins TRBV12-3 or TRBV12-4 to TRBJ2-5; D is perhaps TRBD1 (5 bases). This CDR3 has 13 residues. V was cut by 5 bases and J by 7 bases, with 14 bases left in between. The sequenced part of the CDR3 DNA is TGTGCCAGCAGTGTCGGACATATTGGGACC. It encodes CASSVGHIGT. The whole CDR3 sequence reads CASSVGHIGTQYF.

This clone was observed at least ten times. The read gets to within 3 residues of the CDR3 end, and the germline J gene fills in the rest. The chain joins TRBV29-1 to TRBJ2-7; D is unclear. Germline V gene data show CDR1 as SQVTM and CDR2 as ANQGSEA. This CDR3 comprises 13 residues. Trimming stripped 4 bases from V and 0 bases from J, with 10 bases between. CDR3 DNA, as far as it was read: TGCAGCGTTGTTCAGGATCGCTCCTACGAG. It yields the protein CSVVQDRSYE. The complete CDR3 reads CSVVQDRSYEQYF.

This clone was detected ten times or more. The read terminates 3 residues before the CDR3 end, so the remaining end is supplied by the germline J gene. The chain carries TRBV20-1 and TRBJ2-7, with 8 bases identical to TRBD2. The germline CDR1 and CDR2 sequences are DFQATT and SNEGSKA (reference sequence). CDR3 length: 17 residues. V shed 0 bases, J shed 0 bases, and the junction held 10 bases outside the gene matches. The CDR3 here is CSARDPGAGGSSYEQYF. The covered CDR3 bases are TGCAGTGCTAGAGACCCTGGGGCGGGGGGATCCTCCTACGAG.

This clone was picked up many times. The CDR3 end falls 3 residues outside the read, so it is completed with the germline J gene. V gene TRBV6-1 combines with J gene TRBJ1-2; 7 bases map to TRBD1. This CDR3 is built from 13 residues. The germline CDR1 and CDR2 sequences are MNHNS and SASEGT. The CDR3 bases that were read are TGTGCCAGCAGTGGCCACAGGGGACAGGGC. Its protein product is CASSGHRGQG. The CDR3 in full is CASSGHRGQGYTF.

This clone came up many times. The read is 3 residues too short to cover the CDR3 end, so that end is filled in from the germline J gene. This rearrangement joins TRBV19 to TRBJ2-2, with 10 bases matching TRBD2. The CDR3 extends over 18 amino acids. Germline V gene data show CDR1 as LNHDA and CDR2 as SQIVND (reference sequence). Germline trimming cut 10 bases from V and 5 bases from J; bases unmatched to any gene: 19. The part of the CDR3 DNA that was read is TGTGCCACAAACGAACCGGGACTAGCGTCGTTGGGTACCGGGGAG. It is translated as CATNEPGLASLGTGE. The CDR3 in full is CATNEPGLASLGTGELFF.

For this clone: The missing CDR3 end, 3 residues past where the read stops, is filled in from the germline J gene. The chain combines TRBV5-1 with TRBJ1-3; unclear D gene. CDR1 and CDR2 from the germline V gene are SGHRS and YFSETQ. Trimming cost V 4 bases and J 0 bases, with 11 bases left between them. The CDR3 extends over 15 amino acids. CDR3 bases read: TGCGCCAGCAGCCAAAACTCTTGCTCTGGAAACACC. This sequence encodes CASSQNSCSGNT. The complete CDR3 protein is CASSQNSCSGNTIYF.

There are many counts of this clone. Read coverage stops 3 residues before the CDR3 terminus; the germline J gene supplies the remainder. The chain couples TRBV19 to TRBJ1-2; 7 bases map to TRBD1. The J segment lost 4 bases and the V segment lost 7 bases, leaving 15 bases of the junction unmatched. The CDR3 covers 16 residues. From germline, CDR1 is LNHDA and CDR2 SQIVND (reference sequence). Incomplete CDR3 DNA: TGTGCCAGTAAAAGTAGTCCGGGACAGAGAATCTATGGC. This encodes CASKSSPGQRIYG. The full CDR3 is CASKSSPGQRIYGYTF.

In its sample, this clone was seen a few times. An end of the junction differs from the germline gene, which may be a read error. The CDR3 end lies 3 residues beyond the end of the read and is filled in from the germline J gene. J is TRBJ2-5 and V is TRBV7-7, with a weak D call TRBD1 (5 bases). CDR1 and CDR2 (germline): SSHAT, FNYEAQ (reference sequence). The CDR3 loop spans 13 amino acids. The CDR3 reads CASSQTDYETQYF. Partial CDR3 DNA: TGTGCTAGCAGCCAGACAGATTACGAGACC. The variable domain in full, completed from reference TRBV7-7 and TRBJ2-5, reads GAGVSQSPRYKVTKRGQDVTLRCDPISSHATLYWYQQALGQGPEFLTYFNYEAQPDKSGLPSDRFSAERPEGSISTLTIQRTEQRDSAMYRCASSQTDYETQYFGPGTRLLVL.